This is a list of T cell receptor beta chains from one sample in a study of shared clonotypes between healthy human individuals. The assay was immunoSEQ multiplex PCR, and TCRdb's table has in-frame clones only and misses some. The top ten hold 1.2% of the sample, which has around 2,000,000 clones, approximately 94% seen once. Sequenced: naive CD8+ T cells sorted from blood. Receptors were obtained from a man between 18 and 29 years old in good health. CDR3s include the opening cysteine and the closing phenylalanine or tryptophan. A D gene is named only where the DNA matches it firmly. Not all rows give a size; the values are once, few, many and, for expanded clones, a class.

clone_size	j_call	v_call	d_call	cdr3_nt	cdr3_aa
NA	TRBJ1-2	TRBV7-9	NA	TGTGCCAGCAGCTCCTCTGGAGGCTACACCTTC	CASSSSGGYTF
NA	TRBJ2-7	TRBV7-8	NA	TGTGCCAGCAGCTTAGCGTTACTGGGCGAGCAGTACTTC	CASSLALLGEQYF
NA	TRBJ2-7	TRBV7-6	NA	TGTGCCAGCAGCTACGGGGAGGTAAACGAGCAGTACTTC	CASSYGEVNEQYF
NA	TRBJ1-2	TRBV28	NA	TGTGCCAGCAGTTTGGTAGGTAGCATGGAGTATGGCTACACCTTC	CASSLVGSMEYGYTF
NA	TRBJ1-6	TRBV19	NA	TGTGCCAGTAGTATAGATCTTGGGGACAATAATTCACCCCTCCACTTT	CASSIDLGDNNSPLHF
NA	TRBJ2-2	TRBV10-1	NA	TGCGCCAGCCTGGCCCAAAACACCGGGGAGCTGTTTTTT	CASLAQNTGELFF
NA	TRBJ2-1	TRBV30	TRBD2	TGTGCCTGGAGTGTACCAGGGACTAGCGGGTTTAGCTCCTACAATGAGCAGTTCTTC	CAWSVPGTSGFSSYNEQFF
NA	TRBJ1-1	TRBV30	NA	TGTGCCTGGAGTGTACAGGACAGTGAAGCTTTCTTT	CAWSVQDSEAFF
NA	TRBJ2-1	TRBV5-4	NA	TGTGCCAGCAGCTTGGCAGGGGGGCTAGCCCAGTTCTTC	CASSLAGGLAQFF
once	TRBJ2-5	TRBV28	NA	TGTGCCAGCAGTTTTACGGGGGCTAGTGAGACCCAGTACTTC	CASSFTGASETQYF
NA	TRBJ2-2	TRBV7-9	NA	TGTGCCAGCAGCTTACAGGGGCGGGGGACCGGGGAGCTGTTTTTT	CASSLQGRGTGELFF
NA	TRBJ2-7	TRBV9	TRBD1	TGTGCCAGCAGCGAGACAGGGTTCGAGCAGTACTTC	CASSETGFEQYF
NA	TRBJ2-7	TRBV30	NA	TGTGCCTGGCAGGACAGCCCCTACGAGCAGTACTTC	CAWQDSPYEQYF
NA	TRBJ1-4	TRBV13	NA	TGTGCCAGCAGCCTAAGAGACGGGCATGAAAAACTGTTTTTT	CASSLRDGHEKLFF
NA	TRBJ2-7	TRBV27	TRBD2	TGTGCCAGCAGTCCCTCGGGGGGGGTAAAGTGGTACGAGCAGTACTTC	CASSPSGGVKWYEQYF
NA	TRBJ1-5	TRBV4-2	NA	TGTGCCAGCAGCCAAGAATGGTCTTATGTCTCTAGCAATCAGCCCCAGCATTTT	CASSQEWSYVSSNQPQHF
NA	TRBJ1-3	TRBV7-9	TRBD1	TGTGCCAGCAGCTTAGGGGTTGCGACAGGGGTTGGAAACACCATATATTTT	CASSLGVATGVGNTIYF
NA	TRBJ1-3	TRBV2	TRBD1	TGTGCCAGCAGTGAGGTTGTTACAGGGGGTTACTCTGGAAACACCATATATTTT	CASSEVVTGGYSGNTIYF
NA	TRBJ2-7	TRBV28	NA	TGTGCCAGCAGTCGGTCTACAGGAAGACCCTACGAGCAGTACTTC	CASSRSTGRPYEQYF
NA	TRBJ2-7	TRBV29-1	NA	TGCAGCGTTGTACCCGCAATAGCGCACAACACTCACTACGAGCAGTACTTC	CSVVPAIAHNTHYEQYF
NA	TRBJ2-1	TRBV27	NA	TGTGCCAGCAGTTTATCGTCAGGAGCCTCCTACAATGAGCAGTTCTTC	CASSLSSGASYNEQFF
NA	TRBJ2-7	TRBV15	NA	TGTGCCACCAGCCTGGACGGGGGCTCCTACGAGCAGTACTTC	CATSLDGGSYEQYF
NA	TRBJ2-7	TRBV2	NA	TGTGCCAGCAGTGAAAGCCAGGGCTTATCCTACGAGCAGTACTTC	CASSESQGLSYEQYF
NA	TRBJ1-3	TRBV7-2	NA	TGTGCCAGCAGCTTGCTGGGGGCCTCTGGAAACACCATATATTTT	CASSLLGASGNTIYF
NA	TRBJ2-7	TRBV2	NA	TGTGCCAGCAGTGGACAGCTGACCTACGAGCAGTACTTC	CASSGQLTYEQYF
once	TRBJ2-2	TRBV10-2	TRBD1	TGCGCCACCTTCGGCGGGGGACAGGGGGCCTCATTAAACACCGGGGAGCTGTTTTTT	CATFGGGQGASLNTGELFF
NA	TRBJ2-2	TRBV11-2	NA	TGTGCCAGCAGCTTAGGGGAAGGCGGGGAGCTGTTTTTT	CASSLGEGGELFF
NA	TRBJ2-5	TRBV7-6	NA	TGTGCCAGCAGCTTAGGGGGGTGGGCGTACCAAGAGACCCAGTACTTC	CASSLGGWAYQETQYF
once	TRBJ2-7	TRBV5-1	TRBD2	TGCGCCAGCAGCTATAGCGGGAGTTCCCACGAGCAGTACTTC	CASSYSGSSHEQYF
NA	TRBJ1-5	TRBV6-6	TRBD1	TGTGCCAGCAGTTCTTCAGGGGGCCTACAGCCCCAGCATTTT	CASSSSGGLQPQHF
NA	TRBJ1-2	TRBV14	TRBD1	TGTGCCAGCAGCCCCGAGGGACAGGGGAACTATGGCTACACCTTC	CASSPEGQGNYGYTF
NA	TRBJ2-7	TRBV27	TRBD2	TGTGCCAGCAGTATTCGGACTAGCGGGGGCCTCGTATCCTACGAGCAGTACTTC	CASSIRTSGGLVSYEQYF
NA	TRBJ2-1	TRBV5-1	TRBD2	TGCGCCAGCAGCTTGGCGTACGCGGGAGGGGGCTACAATGAGCAGTTCTTC	CASSLAYAGGGYNEQFF
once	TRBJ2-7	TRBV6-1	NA	TGTGCGGGAGGAGCCTTTAGAGGCGAGCAGTACTTC	CAGGAFRGEQYF
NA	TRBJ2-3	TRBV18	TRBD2	TGTGCCAGCTCACCTATAACTGGACTAGCCTACACAGATACGCAGTATTTT	CASSPITGLAYTDTQYF
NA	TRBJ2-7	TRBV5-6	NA	TGTGCCAGCAGCGGAAGTGGCGAGGGGTCCTACGAGCAGTACTTC	CASSGSGEGSYEQYF
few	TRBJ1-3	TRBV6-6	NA	TGTGCCAGCAGTTACTCGAATTCTGGAAACACCATATATTTT	CASSYSNSGNTIYF
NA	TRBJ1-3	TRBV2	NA	TGTGCCAGCAGTGAAAGCTCCTCTGGAAACACCATATATTTT	CASSESSSGNTIYF
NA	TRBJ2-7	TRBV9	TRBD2	TGTGCCAGCAGCCCCATGCCGGGACTAGGAACCTCCGAGCAGTACTTC	CASSPMPGLGTSEQYF